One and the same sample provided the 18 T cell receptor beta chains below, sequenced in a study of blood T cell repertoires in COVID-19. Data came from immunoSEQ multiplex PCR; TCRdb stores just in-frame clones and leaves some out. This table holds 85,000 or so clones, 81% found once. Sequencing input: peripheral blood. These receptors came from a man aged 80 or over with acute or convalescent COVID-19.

CDR3 sequence (DNA): TGTGCCAGCAGTTACCCAGGGGGCTCCTACGAGCAGTACTTC. Its protein product is CASSYPGGSYEQYF. The chain carries TRBV6-6 and TRBJ2-7; 7 nucleotides line up with TRBD1. The CDR3 sequence is 14 residues long. Germline V gives CDR1 MNHNY, CDR2 SVGAGI (reference sequence). V lost 2 bases and J lost 0; bases outside the gene matches: 1.

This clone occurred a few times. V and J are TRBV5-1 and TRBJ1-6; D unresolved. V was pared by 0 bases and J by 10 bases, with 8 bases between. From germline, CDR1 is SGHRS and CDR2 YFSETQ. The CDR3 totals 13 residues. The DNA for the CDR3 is TGCGCCAGCAGCTTGGTGGGGAGGTCACCCCTCCACTTT. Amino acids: CASSLVGRSPLHF. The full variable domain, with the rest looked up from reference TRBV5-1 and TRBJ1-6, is KAGVTQTPRYLIKTRGQQVTLSCSPISGHRSVSWYQQTPGQGLQFLFEYFSETQRNKGNFPGRFSGRQFSNSRSEMNVSTLELGDSALYLCASSLVGRSPLHFGNGTRLTVT.

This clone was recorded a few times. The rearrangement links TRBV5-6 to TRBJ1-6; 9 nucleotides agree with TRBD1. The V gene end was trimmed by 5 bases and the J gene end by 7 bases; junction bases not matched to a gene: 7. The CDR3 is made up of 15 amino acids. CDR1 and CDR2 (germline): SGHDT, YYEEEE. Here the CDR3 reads CASRSGTGRNSPLHF. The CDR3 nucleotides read TGTGCCAGCAGGTCTGGGACAGGGCGAAATTCACCCCTCCACTTT.

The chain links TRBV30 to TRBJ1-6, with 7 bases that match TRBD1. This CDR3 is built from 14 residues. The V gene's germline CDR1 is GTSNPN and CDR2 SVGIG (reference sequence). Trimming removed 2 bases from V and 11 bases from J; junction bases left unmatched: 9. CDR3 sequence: CAWSPRGLETPLHF. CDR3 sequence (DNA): TGTGCCTGGAGTCCGAGGGGGCTAGAGACACCCCTCCACTTT.

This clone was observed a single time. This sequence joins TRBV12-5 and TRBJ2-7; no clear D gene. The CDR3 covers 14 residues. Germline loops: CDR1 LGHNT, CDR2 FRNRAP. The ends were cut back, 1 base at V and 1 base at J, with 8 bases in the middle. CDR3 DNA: TGTGCTAGTGGTTTGGCCACCTATTCCTACGAGCAGTACTTC. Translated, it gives CASGLATYSYEQYF. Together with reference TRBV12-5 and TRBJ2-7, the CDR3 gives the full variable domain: DARVTQTPRHKVTEMGQEVTMRCQPILGHNTVFWYRQTMMQGLELLAYFRNRAPLDDSGMPKDRFSAEMPDATLATLKIQPSEPRDSAVYFCASGLATYSYEQYFGPGTRLTVT.

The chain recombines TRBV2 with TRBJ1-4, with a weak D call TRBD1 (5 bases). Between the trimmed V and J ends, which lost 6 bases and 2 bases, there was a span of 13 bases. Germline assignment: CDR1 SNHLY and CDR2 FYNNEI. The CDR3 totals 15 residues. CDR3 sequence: CASSRQGGTNEKLFF. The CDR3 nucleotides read TGTGCCAGCAGCCGCCAGGGTGGGACTAATGAAAAACTGTTTTTT. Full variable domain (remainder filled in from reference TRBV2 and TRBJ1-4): EPEVTQTPSHQVTQMGQEVILRCVPISNHLYFYWYRQILGQKVEFLVSFYNNEISEKSEIFDDQFSVERPDGSNFTLKIRSTKLEDSAMYFCASSRQGGTNEKLFFGSGTQLSVL.

The CDR3 DNA reads as TGTGCCAGCAGCTTAGTGAGCGAGTACAATGAGCAGTTCTTC. Encoded protein: CASSLVSEYNEQFF. The chain carries TRBV7-9 and TRBJ2-1; D gene uncertain. In germline, CDR1 is SEHNR, CDR2 FQNEAQ (reference sequence). V lost 1 base and J 4 bases, leaving 8 bases between the germline ends. CDR3 length: 14 amino acids.

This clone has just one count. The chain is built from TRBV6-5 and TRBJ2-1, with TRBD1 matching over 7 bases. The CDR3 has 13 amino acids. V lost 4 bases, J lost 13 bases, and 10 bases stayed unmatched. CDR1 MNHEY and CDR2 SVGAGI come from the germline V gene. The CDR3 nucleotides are TGTGCCAGCAGTTGGACTTCCGGGACAGTCCAGTTCTTC. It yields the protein CASSWTSGTVQFF.

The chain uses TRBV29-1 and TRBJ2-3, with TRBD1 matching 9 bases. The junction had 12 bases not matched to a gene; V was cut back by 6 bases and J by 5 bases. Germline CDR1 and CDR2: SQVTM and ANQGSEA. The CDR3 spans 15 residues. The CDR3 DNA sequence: TGCAGCGTATTCACCCCGGGACAGGGCGGAGATACGCAGTATTTT. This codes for CSVFTPGQGGDTQYF.

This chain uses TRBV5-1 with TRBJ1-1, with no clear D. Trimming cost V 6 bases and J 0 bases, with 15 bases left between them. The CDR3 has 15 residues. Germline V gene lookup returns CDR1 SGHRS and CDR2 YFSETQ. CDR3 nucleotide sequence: TGCGCCAGCAACTTACTCGGGATTTTGAACACTGAAGCTTTCTTT. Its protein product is CASNLLGILNTEAFF.

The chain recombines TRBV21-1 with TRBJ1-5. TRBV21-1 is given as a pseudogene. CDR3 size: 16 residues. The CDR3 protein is CASSKAGGGVNQPQHF. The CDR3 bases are TGTGCCAGCAGCAAAGCAGGGGGGGGAGTCAATCAGCCCCAGCATTTT.

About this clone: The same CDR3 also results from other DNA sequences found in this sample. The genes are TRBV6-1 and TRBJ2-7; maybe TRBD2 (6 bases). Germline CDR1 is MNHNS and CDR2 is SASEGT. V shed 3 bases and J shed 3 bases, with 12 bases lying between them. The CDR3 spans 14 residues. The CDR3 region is CASSEGGRDYEQYF. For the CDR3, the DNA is TGTGCCAGCAGTGAGGGGGGACGAGACTACGAGCAGTACTTC.

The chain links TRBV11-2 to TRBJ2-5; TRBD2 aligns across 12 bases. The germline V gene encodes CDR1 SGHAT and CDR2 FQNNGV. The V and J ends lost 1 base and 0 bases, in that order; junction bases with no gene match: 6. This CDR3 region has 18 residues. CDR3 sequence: CASSLARTSGTYQETQYF. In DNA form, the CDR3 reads TGTGCCAGCAGCTTAGCCCGGACTAGCGGGACTTACCAAGAGACCCAGTACTTC. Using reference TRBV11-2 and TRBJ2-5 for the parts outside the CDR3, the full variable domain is EAGVAQSPRYKIIEKRQSVAFWCNPISGHATLYWYQQILGQGPKLLIQFQNNGVVDDSQLPKDRFSAERLKGVDSTLKIQPAKLEDSAVYLCASSLARTSGTYQETQYFGPGTRLLVL.

This CDR3 reads CGSGQGTPPLHF. The CDR3, as DNA: TGTGGTAGCGGACAGGGGACCCCACCCCTCCACTTT. The rearrangement uses TRBV28 and TRBJ1-6; TRBD1 matches 9 bases. The CDR3 contains 12 residues. The V gene's germline CDR1 is MDHEN and CDR2 SYDVKM.

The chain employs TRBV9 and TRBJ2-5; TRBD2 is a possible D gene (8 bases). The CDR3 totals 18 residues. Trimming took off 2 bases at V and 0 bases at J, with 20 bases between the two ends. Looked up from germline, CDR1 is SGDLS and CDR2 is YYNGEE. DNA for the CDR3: TGTGCCAGCAGCGTGGGACTAGTCTGGGACAGCAACCAAGAGACCCAGTACTTC. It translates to CASSVGLVWDSNQETQYF.

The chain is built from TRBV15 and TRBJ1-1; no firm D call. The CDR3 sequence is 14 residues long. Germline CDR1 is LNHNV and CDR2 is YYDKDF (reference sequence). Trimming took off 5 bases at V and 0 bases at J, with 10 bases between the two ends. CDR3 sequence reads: CATSPSVMNTEAFF. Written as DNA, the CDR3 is TGTGCCACCAGCCCAAGCGTCATGAACACTGAAGCTTTCTTT.

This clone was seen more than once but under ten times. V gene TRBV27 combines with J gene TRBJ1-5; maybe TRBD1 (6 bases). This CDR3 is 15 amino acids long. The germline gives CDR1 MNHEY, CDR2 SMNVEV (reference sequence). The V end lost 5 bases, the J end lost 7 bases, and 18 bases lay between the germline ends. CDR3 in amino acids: CASSPKVGGSQPQHF. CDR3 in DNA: TGTGCCAGCAGTCCAAAAGTAGGGGGAAGCCAGCCCCAGCATTTT.

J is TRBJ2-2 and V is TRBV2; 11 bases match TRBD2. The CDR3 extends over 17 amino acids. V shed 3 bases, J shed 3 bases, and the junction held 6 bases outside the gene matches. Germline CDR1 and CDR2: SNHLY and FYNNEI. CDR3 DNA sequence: TGTGCCAGCAGTGAGCCTGGACTAGCGGGTTACACCGGGGAGCTGTTTTTT. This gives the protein CASSEPGLAGYTGELFF. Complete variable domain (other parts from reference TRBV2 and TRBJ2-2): EPEVTQTPSHQVTQMGQEVILRCVPISNHLYFYWYRQILGQKVEFLVSFYNNEISEKSEIFDDQFSVERPDGSNFTLKIRSTKLEDSAMYFCASSEPGLAGYTGELFFGEGSRLTVL.